This TCR beta chain was retrieved from a study of shared clonotypes between healthy human individuals. Study as a whole: The donor pool was made up of two women and a few men aged 18 to 49.

Sequenced by immunoSEQ multiplex PCR; TCRdb stores in-frame clones only, minus some. Seen here are just over 2,000,000 clones, roughly 94% observed once, and the top ten hold 0.1% to 0.15%. This TCR came from a man between 18 and 29 years old in good health. The sample consisted of naive CD4+ T cells sorted from blood. The subset: CD45RA+ positively selected.

The CDR3 coding sequence is TGTGCCACCAGCAGTTGGACAGGGCGGGATACGCAGTATTTT. It codes for CATSSWTGRDTQYF. This chain links TRBV15 with TRBJ2-3; 8 positions match TRBD1. Germline V gene data show CDR1 as LNHNV and CDR2 as YYDKDF (reference sequence). Trimming removed 3 bases from V and 6 bases from J; junction bases left unmatched: 5. This CDR3 region has 14 residues.